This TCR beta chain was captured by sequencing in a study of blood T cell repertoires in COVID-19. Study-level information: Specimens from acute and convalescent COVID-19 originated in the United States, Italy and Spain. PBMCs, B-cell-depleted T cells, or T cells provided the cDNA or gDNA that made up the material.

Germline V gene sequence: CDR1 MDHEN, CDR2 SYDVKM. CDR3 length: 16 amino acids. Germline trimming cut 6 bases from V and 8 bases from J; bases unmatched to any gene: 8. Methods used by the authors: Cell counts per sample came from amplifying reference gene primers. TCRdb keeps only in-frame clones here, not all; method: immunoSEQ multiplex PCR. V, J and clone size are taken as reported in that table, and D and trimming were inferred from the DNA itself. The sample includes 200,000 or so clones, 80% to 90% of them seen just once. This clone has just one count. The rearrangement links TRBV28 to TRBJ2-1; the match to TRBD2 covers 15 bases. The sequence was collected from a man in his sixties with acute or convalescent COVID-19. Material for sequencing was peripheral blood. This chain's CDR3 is CASRSLGLAGGDEQFF. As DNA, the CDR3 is TGTGCCAGCAGATCCCTTGGACTAGCGGGAGGGGATGAGCAGTTCTTC.